This TCR beta chain came from a study of T cell changes during pregnancy in multiple sclerosis. The CDR3 contains 15 residues. The V gene's germline CDR1 is MDHEN and CDR2 SYDVKM. V was cut by 5 bases and J by 3 bases, with 17 bases left in between. This clone was picked up one time. The assay was immunoSEQ multiplex PCR, and TCRdb's table has in-frame clones only and misses some. The sample contains fewer than 85,000 clones, roughly 92% of which appear only once. The origin of this receptor is a female donor in good health, enrolled as a control in a pregnancy study. Sample: peripheral blood, taken in the third trimester of pregnancy. The rearrangement joins TRBV28 to TRBJ2-7, with D maybe TRBD1 (7 bases). The CDR3 region is CASSLSGGNVYEQYF. Here the CDR3 DNA reads TGTGCCAGCAGTCTTTCAGGGGGGAACGTCTACGAGCAGTACTTC.